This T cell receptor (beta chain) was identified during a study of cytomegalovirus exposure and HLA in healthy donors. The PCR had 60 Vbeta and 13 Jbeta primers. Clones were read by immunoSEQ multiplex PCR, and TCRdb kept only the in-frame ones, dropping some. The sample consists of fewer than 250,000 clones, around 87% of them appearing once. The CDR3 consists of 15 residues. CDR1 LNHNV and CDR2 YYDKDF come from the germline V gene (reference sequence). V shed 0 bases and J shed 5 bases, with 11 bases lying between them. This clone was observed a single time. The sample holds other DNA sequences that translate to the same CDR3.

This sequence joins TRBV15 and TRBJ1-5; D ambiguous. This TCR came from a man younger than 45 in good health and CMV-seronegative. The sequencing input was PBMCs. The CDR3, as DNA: TGTGCCACCAGCAGAGATAGCGATGGAGATCAGCCCCAGCATTTT. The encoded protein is CATSRDSDGDQPQHF.